This T cell receptor beta chain was profiled in a study of siplizumab effects on memory and regulatory T cells. TCR templates, roughly 10^5 per sample, were assayed. The assay was immunoSEQ multiplex PCR, and TCRdb's table has in-frame clones only and misses some. The sample records roughly 6,100 clones, just over 60% being singletons. In the case of this clone: Its target is not known.

Study-wide points: Assignment to unstimulated subsets succeeded for only a minor fraction of the alloreactive clones. The study did not confirm that proliferating Tregs from siplizumab cultures were suppressive. The average Treg-derived proportion among mappable alloreactive CD4+ clones was less than 80% with siplizumab versus about 28% in controls.

The sample was effector memory CD8+ T cells sorted from blood. The subset was: unstimulated CD8+ effector memory T cells. The receptor's source is a human donor in good health.

This chain's CDR3 is CSGGGWGQHTGELFF. DNA of the CDR3: TGCAGCGGGGGTGGTTGGGGACAGCACACCGGGGAGCTGTTTTTT. The chain links TRBV29-1 to TRBJ2-2; 7 nucleotides match TRBD1. Losses at the gene ends were 7 bases for V and 3 bases for J; bases not matched to a gene: 11. Germline-derived CDR1 and CDR2 are SQVTM and ANQGSEA. CDR3 length: 15 residues.